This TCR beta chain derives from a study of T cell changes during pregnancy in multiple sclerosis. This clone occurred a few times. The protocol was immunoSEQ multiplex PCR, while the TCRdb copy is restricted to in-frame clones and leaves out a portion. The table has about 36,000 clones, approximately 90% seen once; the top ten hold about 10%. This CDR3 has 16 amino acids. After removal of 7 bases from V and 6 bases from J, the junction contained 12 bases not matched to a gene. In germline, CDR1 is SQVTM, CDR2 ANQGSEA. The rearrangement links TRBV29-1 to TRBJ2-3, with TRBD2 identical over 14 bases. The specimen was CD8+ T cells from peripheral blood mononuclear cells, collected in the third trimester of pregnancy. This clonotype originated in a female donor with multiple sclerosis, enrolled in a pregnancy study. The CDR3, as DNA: TGCAGCGCAGGGGTATCCGGACTAGCGGGAGGCGATACGCAGTATTTT. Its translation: CSAGVSGLAGGDTQYF.